The 13 T cell receptor beta chains below were found in one sample sequenced in a study of T cells in Graves' hyperthyroidism and ophthalmopathy. Amplification yielded TCR beta CDR3 regions, with RNA transcripts as the source. HTBI primers were employed in a first-round RT-PCR of the TCR CDR3. One entry per CDR3 protein results from TCRdb running MiXCR on the multiplex PCR reads. The profile shows 480,000 or so distinct CDR3 sequences, 46% of them singletons. The sequenced material came from peripheral blood or thyroid tissue (not recorded which). The receptors come from an adult woman with Graves' disease, either hyperthyroidism or ophthalmopathy (not recorded which).

This sequence joins TRBV19 and TRBJ2-7, with D perhaps assigned TRBD1 or TRBD2 (6 bases each). This CDR3 comprises 14 residues. Germline loops: CDR1 LNHDA, CDR2 SQIVND (reference sequence). V lost 8 bases, J lost 0 bases, and 14 bases lay in between. CDR3 DNA sequence: TGTGCCAGTCAGGGGCTAGCGTACTCCTACGAGCAGTACTTC. Translation: CASQGLAYSYEQYF.

The V and J genes are TRBV24-1 and TRBJ2-7; D gene uncertain. Germline-derived CDR1 and CDR2 are KGHDR and SFDVKD. Trimming stripped 1 base from V and 5 bases from J, with 11 bases between. The CDR3 is 14 amino acids. The CDR3 here is CATSDFNGNDEQYF. CDR3 nucleotide sequence: TGTGCCACCAGTGATTTTAACGGTAACGACGAGCAGTACTTC.

The table lists this clonotype with many counts. The chain combines TRBV6-5 with TRBJ1-6; D might be TRBD1 (6 bases). V shed 2 bases and J shed 7 bases, with 9 bases lying between them. CDR1 MNHEY and CDR2 SVGAGI come from the germline V gene. CDR3 length: 14 residues. As DNA, the CDR3 is TGTGCCAGCAGTTACGGGGGGCTGAATTCACCCCTCCACTTT. Amino acid sequence: CASSYGGLNSPLHF.

This clonotype was observed a handful of times. The rearrangement uses TRBV15 and TRBJ1-1; 10 bases align to TRBD1. The germline CDR1 and CDR2 sequences are LNHNV and YYDKDF (reference sequence). The CDR3 consists of 18 residues. V was pared by 3 bases and J by 0 bases, with 10 bases of the junction left unmatched. Here the CDR3 reads CATSSQLGTGELNTEAFF. Here the CDR3 DNA reads TGTGCCACCAGCAGCCAACTCGGGACAGGGGAACTGAACACTGAAGCTTTCTTT.

This chain joins TRBV2 and TRBJ1-2; 9 bases map to TRBD1. Trimming at V came to 6 bases and at J to 2 bases, leaving 7 bases not matched to a gene. The germline CDR1 and CDR2 sequences are SNHLY and FYNNEI. The CDR3 loop spans 15 amino acids. CDR3 coding DNA: TGTGCCAGCAGCGCCCATGGACAGGGGAACTATGGCTACACCTTC. Its protein product is CASSAHGQGNYGYTF.

The chain links TRBV24-1 to TRBJ1-5; tentatively, D is TRBD1 (5 bases). Trimming removed 3 bases at V and 4 bases at J, with 15 bases between. Looked up from germline, CDR1 is KGHDR and CDR2 is SFDVKD. The CDR3 covers 16 residues. The CDR3: CATSDAKDSRNQPQHF. In DNA, the CDR3 is TGTGCCACCAGTGATGCGAAAGACAGTCGGAATCAGCCCCAGCATTTT.

A few counts support this clonotype. V usage is TRBV15 and J usage is TRBJ1-3, with D possibly TRBD1 on 6 matching bases. The V end was cut by 0 bases, the J end by 4 bases, with 10 bases between. This CDR3 region has 15 residues. The V gene's germline CDR1 is LNHNV and CDR2 YYDKDF (reference sequence). The CDR3 nucleotides read TGTGCCACCAGCAGAGATGGGACACGCGGAAACACCATATATTTT. Protein product: CATSRDGTRGNTIYF.

The V call is TRBV29-1, the J call TRBJ2-5, with D perhaps matching TRBD1 (6 bases). Germline V gives CDR1 SQVTM, CDR2 ANQGSEA. V gave up 4 bases and J gave up 4 bases, with 19 bases separating them. The CDR3 runs to 15 residues. CDR3 loop: CSVGGQGSGSETQYF. The CDR3 DNA follows: TGCAGCGTTGGGGGGCAGGGGAGCGGCTCAGAGACCCAGTACTTC.

This clonotype was recorded at least ten times. The rearrangement joins TRBV7-2 to TRBJ1-1; TRBD1 agrees at 8 bases. CDR1 is SGHTA and CDR2 is FQGNSA in the germline V gene. V lost 3 bases to trimming and J lost 4 bases; unmatched junction nucleotides: 7. The CDR3 extends over 15 amino acids. This chain's CDR3 is CASSFTGGGGTEAFF. The DNA for the CDR3 is TGTGCCAGCAGCTTTACAGGGGGAGGGGGCACTGAAGCTTTCTTT. The full variable domain, rest sourced from reference TRBV7-2 and TRBJ1-1, is GAGVSQSPSNKVTEKGKDVELRCDPISGHTALYWYRQSLGQGLEFLIYFQGNSAPDKSGLPSDRFSAERTGGSVSTLTIQRTQQEDSAVYLCASSFTGGGGTEAFFGQGTRLTVV.

This clonotype was picked up many times. This sequence joins TRBV15 and TRBJ2-5; D uncertain. This CDR3 is 13 amino acids long. Trimming removed 0 bases from V and 5 bases from J, with 7 bases in between. CDR1 and CDR2 (germline): LNHNV, YYDKDF (reference sequence). The CDR3: CATSRDLMETQYF. CDR3 bases: TGTGCCACCAGCAGAGACCTTATGGAGACCCAGTACTTC.

This clonotype is a singleton in its sample. The rearrangement joins TRBV24-1 to TRBJ1-3; 9 positions match TRBD1. V gave up 2 bases and J gave up 5 bases; unmatched junction bases: 6. Germline assignment: CDR1 KGHDR and CDR2 SFDVKD. The CDR3 sequence is 16 residues long. The CDR3 nucleotides are TGTGCCACCAGTGATTCGCCGGGACAGGGACGAAACACCATATATTTT. Encoded protein: CATSDSPGQGRNTIYF.

This sequence joins TRBV13 and TRBJ2-2, with a possible D match to TRBD1 (5 bases). Trimming shortened V by 5 bases and J by 3 bases, and 13 bases separated the two germline ends. From germline, CDR1 is PRHDT and CDR2 FYEKMQ (reference sequence). This CDR3 spans 15 amino acids. The CDR3, as DNA: TGTGCCAGCAGCCATACCGTAGGGGACACCGGGGAGCTGTTTTTT. It is translated as CASSHTVGDTGELFF.

The chain employs TRBV15 and TRBJ1-1, with a weak D call TRBD1 (6 bases). Germline V gene lookup returns CDR1 LNHNV and CDR2 YYDKDF (reference sequence). This CDR3 contains 13 residues. V dropped 1 base and J dropped 11 bases, with 14 bases sitting between them. The DNA for the CDR3 is TGTGCCACCAGCAGAGGAGGGGGGGTTATTGCTTTCTTT. It is translated as CATSRGGGVIAFF.